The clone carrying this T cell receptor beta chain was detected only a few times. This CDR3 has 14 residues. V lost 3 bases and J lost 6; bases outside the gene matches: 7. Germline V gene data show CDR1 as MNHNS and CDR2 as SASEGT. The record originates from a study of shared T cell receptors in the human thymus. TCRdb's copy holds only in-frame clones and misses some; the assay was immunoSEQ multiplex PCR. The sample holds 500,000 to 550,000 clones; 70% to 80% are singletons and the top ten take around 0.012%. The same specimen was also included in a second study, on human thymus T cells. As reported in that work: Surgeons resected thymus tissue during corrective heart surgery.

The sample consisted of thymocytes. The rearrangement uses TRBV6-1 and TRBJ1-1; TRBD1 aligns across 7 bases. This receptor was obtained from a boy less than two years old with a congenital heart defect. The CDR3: CASSDEQGSAEAFF. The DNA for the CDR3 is TGTGCCAGCAGTGATGAACAGGGGTCGGCTGAAGCTTTCTTT.